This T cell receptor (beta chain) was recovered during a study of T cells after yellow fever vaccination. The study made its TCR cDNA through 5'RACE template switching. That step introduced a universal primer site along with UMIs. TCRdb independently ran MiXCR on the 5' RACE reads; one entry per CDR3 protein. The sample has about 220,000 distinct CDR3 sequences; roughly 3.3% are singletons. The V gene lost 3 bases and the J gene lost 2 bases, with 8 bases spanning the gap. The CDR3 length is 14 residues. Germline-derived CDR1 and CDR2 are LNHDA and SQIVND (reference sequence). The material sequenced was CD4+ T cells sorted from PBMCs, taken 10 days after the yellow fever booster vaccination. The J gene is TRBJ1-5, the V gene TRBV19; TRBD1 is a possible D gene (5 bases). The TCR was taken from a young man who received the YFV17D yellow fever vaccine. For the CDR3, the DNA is TGTGCCAGTAGTATCATGGGGGGCAATCAGCCCCAGCATTTT. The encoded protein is CASSIMGGNQPQHF. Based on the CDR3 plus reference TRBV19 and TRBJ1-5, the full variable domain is DGGITQSPKYLFRKEGQNVTLSCEQNLNHDAMYWYRQDPGQGLRLIYYSQIVNDFQKGDIAEGYSVSREKKESFPLTVTSAQKNPTAFYLCASSIMGGNQPQHFGDGTRLSIL.